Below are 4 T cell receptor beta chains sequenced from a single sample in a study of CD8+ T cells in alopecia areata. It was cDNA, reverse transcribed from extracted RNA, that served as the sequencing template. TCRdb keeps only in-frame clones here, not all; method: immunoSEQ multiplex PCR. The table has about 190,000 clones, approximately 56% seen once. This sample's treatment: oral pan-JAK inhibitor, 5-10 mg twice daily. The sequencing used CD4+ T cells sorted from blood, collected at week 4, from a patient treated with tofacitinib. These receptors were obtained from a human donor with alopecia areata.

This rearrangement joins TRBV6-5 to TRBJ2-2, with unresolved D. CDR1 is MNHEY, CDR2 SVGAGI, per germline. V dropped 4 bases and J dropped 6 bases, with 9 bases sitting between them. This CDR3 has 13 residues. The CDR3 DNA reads TGTGCCAGCAGTTGGCAGCTGTCCGGGGAGCTGTTTTTT. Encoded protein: CASSWQLSGELFF.

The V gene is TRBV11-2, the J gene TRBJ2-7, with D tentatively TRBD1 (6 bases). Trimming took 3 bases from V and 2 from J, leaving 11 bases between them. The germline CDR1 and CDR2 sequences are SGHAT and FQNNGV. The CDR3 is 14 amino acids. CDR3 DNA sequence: TGTGCCAGCAGCTTGGCCAGGGGTACCTACGAGCAGTACTTC. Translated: CASSLARGTYEQYF.

The CDR3 bases are TGTGCCAGTAGTCGTTCAAAAATCGCGGGAACGAATGAGCAGTTCTTC. Protein: CASSRSKIAGTNEQFF. V usage is TRBV19 and J usage is TRBJ2-1; weak D call: TRBD2 (6 bases). The V gene's germline CDR1 is LNHDA and CDR2 SQIVND (reference sequence). Trimming took 5 bases from V and 7 from J, leaving 21 bases between them. The CDR3 runs to 16 residues.

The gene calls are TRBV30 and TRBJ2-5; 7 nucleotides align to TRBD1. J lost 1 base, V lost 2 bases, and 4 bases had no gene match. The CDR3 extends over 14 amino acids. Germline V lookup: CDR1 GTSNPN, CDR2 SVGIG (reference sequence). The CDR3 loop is CAWSQHRGQETQYF. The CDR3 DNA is TGTGCCTGGAGTCAACACAGGGGCCAAGAGACCCAGTACTTC.